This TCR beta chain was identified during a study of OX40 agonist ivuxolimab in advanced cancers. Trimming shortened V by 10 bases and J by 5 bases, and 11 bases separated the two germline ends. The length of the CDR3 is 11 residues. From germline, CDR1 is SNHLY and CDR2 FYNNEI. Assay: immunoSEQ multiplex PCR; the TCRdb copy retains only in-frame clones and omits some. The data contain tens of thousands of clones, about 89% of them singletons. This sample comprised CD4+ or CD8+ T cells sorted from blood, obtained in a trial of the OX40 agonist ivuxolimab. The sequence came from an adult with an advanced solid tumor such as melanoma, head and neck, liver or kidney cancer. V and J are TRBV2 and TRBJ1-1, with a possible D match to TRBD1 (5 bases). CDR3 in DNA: TGTGCCATAGGGGTTTCTACTGAAGCTTTCTTT. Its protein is CAIGVSTEAFF.